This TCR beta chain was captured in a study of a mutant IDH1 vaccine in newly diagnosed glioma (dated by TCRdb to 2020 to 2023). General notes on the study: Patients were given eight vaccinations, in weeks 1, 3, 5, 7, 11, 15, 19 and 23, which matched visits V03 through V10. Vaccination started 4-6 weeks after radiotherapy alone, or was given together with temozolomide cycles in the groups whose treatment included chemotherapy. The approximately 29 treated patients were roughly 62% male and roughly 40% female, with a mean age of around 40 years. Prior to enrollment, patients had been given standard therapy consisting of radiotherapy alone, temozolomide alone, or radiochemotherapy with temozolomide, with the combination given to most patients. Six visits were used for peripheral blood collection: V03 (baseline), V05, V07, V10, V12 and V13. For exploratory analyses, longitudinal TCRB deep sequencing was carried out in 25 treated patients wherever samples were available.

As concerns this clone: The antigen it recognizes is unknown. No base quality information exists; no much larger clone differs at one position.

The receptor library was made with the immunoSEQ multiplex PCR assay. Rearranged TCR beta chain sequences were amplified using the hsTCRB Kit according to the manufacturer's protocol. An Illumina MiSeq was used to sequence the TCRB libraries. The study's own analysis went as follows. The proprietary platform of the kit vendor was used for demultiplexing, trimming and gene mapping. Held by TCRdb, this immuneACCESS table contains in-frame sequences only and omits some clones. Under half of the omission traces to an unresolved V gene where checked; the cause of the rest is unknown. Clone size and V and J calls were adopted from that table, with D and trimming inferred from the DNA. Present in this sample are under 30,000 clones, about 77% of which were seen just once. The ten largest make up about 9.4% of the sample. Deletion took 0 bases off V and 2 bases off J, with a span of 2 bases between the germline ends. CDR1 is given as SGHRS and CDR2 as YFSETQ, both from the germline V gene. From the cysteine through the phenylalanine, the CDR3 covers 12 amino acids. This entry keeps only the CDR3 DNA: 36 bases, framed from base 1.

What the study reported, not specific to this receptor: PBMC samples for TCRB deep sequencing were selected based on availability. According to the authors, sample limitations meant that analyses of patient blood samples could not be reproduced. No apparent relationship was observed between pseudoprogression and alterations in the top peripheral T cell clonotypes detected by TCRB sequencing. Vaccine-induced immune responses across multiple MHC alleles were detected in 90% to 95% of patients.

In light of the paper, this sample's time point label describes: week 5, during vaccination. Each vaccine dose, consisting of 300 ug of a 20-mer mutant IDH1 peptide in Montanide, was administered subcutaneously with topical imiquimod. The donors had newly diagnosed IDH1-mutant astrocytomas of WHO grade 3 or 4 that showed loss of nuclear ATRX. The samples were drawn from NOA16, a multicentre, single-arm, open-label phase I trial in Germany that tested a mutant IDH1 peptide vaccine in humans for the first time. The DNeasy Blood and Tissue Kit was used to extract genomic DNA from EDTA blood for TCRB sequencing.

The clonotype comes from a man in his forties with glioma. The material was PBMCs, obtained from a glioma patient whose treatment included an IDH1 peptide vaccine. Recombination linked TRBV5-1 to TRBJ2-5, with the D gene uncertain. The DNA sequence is TGCGCCAGCAGCTTGGGACAAGAGACCCAGTACTTC. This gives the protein CASSLGQETQYF.